The rows below give T cell receptor beta chains drawn from one sample of a study of beta chain features in type 1 diabetes. Assay: immunoSEQ multiplex PCR; the TCRdb copy retains only in-frame clones and omits some. The table shows around 250,000 clones, with around 26% occurring only once. Specimen: central memory CD4+ T cells from blood. The receptors here all came from a man under 40 in good health. The CDR3 runs from the conserved cysteine through the conserved F or W. The D gene is left open where the match is weak. Clone size is given for some rows only: seen once, a few or many times, or a class if the clone is expanded.

V: TRBV5-4
D: .
size: .
J: TRBJ2-3
DNA: TGTGCCAGCAGCAATGGGGACGGCAGCACAGATACGCAGTATTTT
CDR3: CASSNGDGSTDTQYF

V: TRBV5-1
D: .
size: .
J: TRBJ1-2
DNA: TGCGCCAGCAGCCCGGGTGGAGGGCAGTATGGCTACACCTTC
CDR3: CASSPGGGQYGYTF

V: TRBV7-2
D: .
size: few
J: TRBJ1-1
DNA: TGTGCCAGCAGCTTCGGGGGATACACTGAAGCTTTCTTT
CDR3: CASSFGGYTEAFF

V: TRBV7-9
D: .
size: few
J: TRBJ1-3
DNA: TGTGCCAGCAGCCCCGGGGCAACTGGAAACACCATATATTTT
CDR3: CASSPGATGNTIYF

V: TRBV30
D: .
size: .
J: TRBJ1-5
DNA: TGTGCCTGGGGCAGCGATAGCAATCAGCCCCAGCATTTT
CDR3: CAWGSDSNQPQHF

V: TRBV7-2
D: .
size: .
J: TRBJ2-3
DNA: TGTGCCAGCAGCTTAGATATCGCAGCTACAGATACGCAGTATTTT
CDR3: CASSLDIAATDTQYF

V: TRBV7-2
D: TRBD2
size: few
J: TRBJ2-4
DNA: TGTGCCAGCAGCTATCAATCCGGGACTAGCGGCCAAAACATTCAGTACTTC
CDR3: CASSYQSGTSGQNIQYF

V: TRBV2
D: TRBD1
size: .
J: TRBJ1-1
DNA: TGTGCCACCGACGTAAACAGGGGTAACACTGAAGCTTTCTTT
CDR3: CATDVNRGNTEAFF

V: TRBV7-9
D: .
size: .
J: TRBJ2-7
DNA: TGTGCCAGCAGCTTTAGCAGGGACTACGAGCAGTACTTC
CDR3: CASSFSRDYEQYF

V: TRBV7-9
D: .
size: few
J: TRBJ2-5
DNA: TGTGCCAGCAGCTTAACTTGGGGAAAAGGAGCAGGGACCCAGTACTTC
CDR3: CASSLTWGKGAGTQYF

V: TRBV18
D: .
size: few
J: TRBJ2-3
DNA: TGTGCCAGCTCACCGGGACCGTACACAGATACGCAGTATTTT
CDR3: CASSPGPYTDTQYF

V: TRBV11-2
D: .
size: .
J: TRBJ2-3
DNA: TGTGCCAGCAGCTTAGTTCCAGATACGCAGTATTTT
CDR3: CASSLVPDTQYF

V: TRBV5-6
D: TRBD2
size: .
J: TRBJ2-5
DNA: TGTGCCAGCAGCTTACTAGCGGGAGACCAAGAGACCCAGTACTTC
CDR3: CASSLLAGDQETQYF

V: TRBV25-1
D: TRBD1
size: .
J: TRBJ2-7
DNA: TGTGCCAGCAGTTCGCCATCAGGGACAGGGGCCTACGAGCAGTACTTC
CDR3: CASSSPSGTGAYEQYF

V: TRBV7-8
D: .
size: .
J: TRBJ2-5
DNA: TGTGCCAGCAGCTTAAATGAGGAAGGGACCCAGTACTTC
CDR3: CASSLNEEGTQYF

V: TRBV11-3
D: TRBD2
size: few
J: TRBJ2-1
DNA: TGTGCCAGCAGCTCCTTGACTAGCGGGAGGGAGGGTGAGCAGTTCTTC
CDR3: CASSSLTSGREGEQFF

V: TRBV11-2
D: TRBD1
size: .
J: TRBJ1-1
DNA: TGTGCCAGCAGCTCGGGACAGGGGAGGACTGAAGCTTTCTTT
CDR3: CASSSGQGRTEAFF

V: TRBV2
D: TRBD1
size: .
J: TRBJ1-5
DNA: TGTGCCAGCAGTTCGACAGGGGGCCGACAGCCCCAGCATTTT
CDR3: CASSSTGGRQPQHF

V: TRBV7-2
D: TRBD2
size: few
J: TRBJ2-1
DNA: TGTGCCAGCAGCTTAGCCGCGACTAGCGGGAGTAATGAGCAGTTCTTC
CDR3: CASSLAATSGSNEQFF

V: TRBV4-2
D: .
size: few
J: TRBJ2-1
DNA: TGTGCCAGCAGCTTGGAAGCGAGCTCCTACAATGAGCAGTTCTTC
CDR3: CASSLEASSYNEQFF

V: TRBV2
D: TRBD1
size: .
J: TRBJ1-5
DNA: TGTGCCAGCAAGACAGGGCTCAGCGGGGCCAATCAGCCCCAGCATTTT
CDR3: CASKTGLSGANQPQHF

V: TRBV5-1
D: .
size: .
J: TRBJ2-5
DNA: TGCGCCAGCAGCTTGGCAATTCAGGGAGAGACCCAGTACTTC
CDR3: CASSLAIQGETQYF

V: TRBV30
D: .
size: .
J: TRBJ1-4
DNA: TGTGCCTGGAGTGTCGTGGATTCAACTAATGAAAAACTGTTTTTT
CDR3: CAWSVVDSTNEKLFF

V: TRBV30
D: TRBD2
size: once
J: TRBJ2-2
DNA: TGTGCCTGGAGTGTACTAGCGGCTTCGAACACCGGGGAGCTGTTTTTT
CDR3: CAWSVLAASNTGELFF

V: TRBV2
D: .
size: few
J: TRBJ2-2
DNA: TGTGCCAGCAGTGTGAGGCTAGCTAACGGGGAGCTGTTTTTT
CDR3: CASSVRLANGELFF

V: TRBV18
D: TRBD1
size: .
J: TRBJ2-7
DNA: TGTGCCAGCTCCCCCGGGACAGCGTACGAGCAGTACTTC
CDR3: CASSPGTAYEQYF

V: TRBV5-1
D: .
size: .
J: TRBJ2-1
DNA: TGCGCCAGCTGTTATAGTCCCGACGATGAGCAGTTCTTC
CDR3: CASCYSPDDEQFF

V: TRBV7-2
D: TRBD2
size: .
J: TRBJ2-3
DNA: TGTGCCAGCAGCGGCGGTAGCGGGGCCTATGGCGGCACAGATACGCAGTATTTT
CDR3: CASSGGSGAYGGTDTQYF

V: TRBV15
D: .
size: .
J: TRBJ1-5
DNA: TGTGCCACCAGCAAGAGGGCGCCGAATCAGCCCCAGCATTTT
CDR3: CATSKRAPNQPQHF

V: TRBV27
D: .
size: .
J: TRBJ2-7
DNA: TGTGCCAGCAGTTTCGACACGGACATTGGGAGGGAGCAGTACTTC
CDR3: CASSFDTDIGREQYF

V: TRBV11-2
D: TRBD2
size: few
J: TRBJ2-7
DNA: TGTGCCAGCAGCTTAGGGGAGGGGAGAAGGATGTGGCAGTACTTC
CDR3: CASSLGEGRRMWQYF